Listed here are 5 T cell receptor beta chains from one sample, sequenced in a study of post-analysis software for immune sequencing data. Study results and caveats: The study found TRBV5-6, TRBV5-1 and TRBV20-1 among about 5 TRBV segments more frequent in patients than controls.

Unique molecular identifiers featured in each of the TCR beta cDNA libraries. Each CDR3 protein is one row after TCRdb ran MiXCR on the PCR reads. The sample gives 750,000 to 950,000 distinct CDR3 sequences, under 70% of which show up once; 4.6% is in the top ten. Their recognized antigens are unknown. The source material was blood. Receptors were obtained from a girl aged 10-17 years with multiple sclerosis.

This clonotype was picked up one time. DNA for the CDR3: TGCGCCAGCAGGGAGCAGGGACTAGCGGGAGAGCAGTACTTC. It encodes CASREQGLAGEQYF. The chain carries TRBV10-1 and TRBJ2-4, with 14 bases matching TRBD2. Germline trimming cut 6 bases from V and 13 bases from J; bases unmatched to any gene: 8. Germline CDR1 and CDR2: WNHNN and SYGVQD (reference sequence). The CDR3 has 14 amino acids.

The chain links TRBV7-6 to TRBJ2-5, with a tentative D call TRBD1 (5 bases). CDR1 is SGHVS and CDR2 is FNYEAQ in the germline V gene. Trimming cost V 5 bases and J 7 bases, with 20 bases left between them. There are 15 residues in the CDR3. This CDR3 is CASSPKWGTSLTQYF. CDR3 DNA: TGTGCCAGCAGCCCGAAGTGGGGCACCTCTCTGACCCAGTACTTC.

Points on this clonotype: One junction end disagrees with the germline gene, perhaps due to a read error. J is TRBJ2-1 and V is TRBV5-1; 12 nucleotides agree with TRBD2. This CDR3 region has 18 residues. The germline CDR1 and CDR2 sequences are SGHRS and YFSETQ. CDR3 nucleotides: TGCGCCAGCAACTTGCTACCTAGCGGGAGGGGCTCCTACAATGAGCAGTTCTTC. The encoded protein is CASNLLPSGRGSYNEQFF.

The rearrangement joins TRBV20-1 to TRBJ2-3, with D perhaps matching TRBD2 (6 bases). With 6 bases removed from V and 5 bases from J, the gap between germline ends came to 21 bases. CDR1 is DFQATT, CDR2 SNEGSKA, per germline (reference sequence). This CDR3 has 15 amino acids. CDR3 amino acids: CSASRRAGGEDTQYF. As DNA, the CDR3 is TGCAGTGCCTCACGGAGGGCCGGCGGGGAAGATACGCAGTATTTT.

V and J are TRBV2 and TRBJ2-7; D possibly corresponds to TRBD1 (6 bases). Germline CDR1 and CDR2: SNHLY and FYNNEI. This CDR3 comprises 13 residues. V was trimmed by 7 bases and J by 0 bases, leaving 10 bases between them. The CDR3 region is CASKWTDSYEQYF. The CDR3 DNA follows: TGTGCCAGCAAATGGACAGACTCCTACGAGCAGTACTTC.